This is a list of T cell receptor beta chains from one sample in a study of radiation and T cells in renal cell carcinoma. Generated by immunoSEQ multiplex PCR, the TCRdb table keeps only in-frame clones and is missing some. The sample has roughly 130,000 clones; over 75% are singletons. This specimen consisted of blood, obtained from a patient whose treatment included radiotherapy and nephrectomy. These receptors came from an older woman with renal cell carcinoma. Each CDR3 is given with its conserved first and last residue. D genes are given only for firm matches. A row's size may be missing; if present it is once, few, many or a size class.

J	size	D	V	CDR3	DNA
TRBJ1-1	few	.	TRBV27	CASTNRGSNTEAFF	TGTGCCAGCACCAACCGGGGCTCCAACACTGAAGCTTTCTTT
TRBJ1-2	.	TRBD1	TRBV19	CASSTGGSSYGYTF	TGTGCCAGTAGCACAGGGGGCTCTTCCTATGGCTACACCTTC
TRBJ2-2	.	.	TRBV4-3	CASSQDPRTGELFF	TGCGCCAGCAGCCAAGATCCGAGGACCGGGGAGCTGTTTTTT
TRBJ1-5	.	.	TRBV11-2	CASSPHGGANNQPQHF	TGTGCCAGCAGCCCCCATGGAGGGGCAAACAATCAGCCCCAGCATTTT
TRBJ2-5	.	TRBD1	TRBV9	CASSVWTGSFEETQYF	TGTGCCAGCAGCGTATGGACAGGCTCCTTCGAAGAGACCCAGTACTTC
TRBJ2-2	.	.	TRBV27	CASSLFPGTGELFF	TGTGCCAGCAGTTTATTCCCAGGGACCGGGGAGCTGTTTTTT
TRBJ2-1	.	TRBD2	TRBV5-1	CASSLGLANEQFF	TGCGCCAGCAGCTTGGGACTAGCTAATGAGCAGTTCTTC
TRBJ2-7	.	.	TRBV2	CASRQPPNYEQYF	TGTGCCAGTAGACAGCCTCCGAATTACGAGCAGTACTTC
TRBJ2-7	.	TRBD1	TRBV28	CASAGQGIVYEQYF	TGTGCCAGCGCCGGACAGGGAATCGTCTACGAGCAGTACTTC
TRBJ1-1	.	.	TRBV11-2	CASSPANTEAFF	TGTGCCAGCAGCCCGGCGAATACTGAAGCTTTCTTT
TRBJ1-1	.	.	TRBV30	CAGSGQARTEAFF	TGTGCCGGGTCGGGACAAGCTCGCACTGAAGCTTTCTTT
TRBJ2-3	.	.	TRBV15	CATSNFADTQYF	TGTGCCACCAGCAATTTTGCAGATACGCAGTATTTT
TRBJ1-5	.	TRBD1	TRBV5-1	CASSLAPTGGGQPQHF	TGCGCCAGCAGCTTGGCCCCGACAGGGGGCGGGCAGCCCCAGCATTTT
TRBJ1-3	once	.	TRBV19	CASISAASGNTIYF	TGTGCCAGTATCTCCGCAGCCTCTGGAAACACCATATATTTT